Listed below are T cell receptor beta chains from one sample, sequenced in a study of blood T cell repertoires in COVID-19. The table came from immunoSEQ multiplex PCR; TCRdb's copy has only in-frame clones and leaves some out. The sample records some 340,000 clones, 87% being singletons. Sequenced sample: PBMCs or T cells enriched from blood (not recorded which). The origin of the receptors is a woman aged 30 to 39 who had recovered from COVID-19. The CDR3 runs from the conserved cysteine through the conserved F or W. D genes are given only for firm matches. A clone size is listed for some rows: how often the clone was seen (once, few, many), or a class if it is expanded.

TRBV6-5,TRBJ2-7,-,-,CASRGDTSSYEQYF,TGTGCCAGCAGGGGGGACACGAGCTCCTACGAGCAGTACTTC
TRBV6-5,TRBJ2-2,-,TRBD1,CASSYGTVNTGELFF,TGTGCCAGCAGTTACGGGACAGTCAACACCGGGGAGCTGTTTTTT
TRBV7-6,TRBJ2-5,-,TRBD2,CASSLGLASGSQETQYF,TGTGCCAGCAGCTTAGGATTGGCTAGCGGGAGCCAAGAGACCCAGTACTTC
TRBV7-2,TRBJ1-1,-,-,CASSFWQPNTEAFF,TGTGCCAGCAGCTTTTGGCAACCGAACACTGAAGCTTTCTTT
TRBV6-2/TRBV6-3,TRBJ1-2,-,-,CASSPTDYGYTF,TGTGCCAGCAGCCCGACAGACTATGGCTACACCTTC
TRBV2,TRBJ2-3,-,TRBD1,CAGRYRGSGDTQYF,TGTGCCGGAAGATACAGGGGGTCAGGGGATACGCAGTATTTT
TRBV27,TRBJ1-5,-,-,CASSLSGGSSNQPQHF,TGTGCCAGCAGTTTATCAGGGGGAAGCAGCAATCAGCCCCAGCATTTT
TRBV5-4,TRBJ1-4,-,-,CASSSGGGINEKLFF,TGTGCCAGCAGCTCCGGGGGAGGTATTAATGAAAAACTGTTTTTT
TRBV10-1,TRBJ1-1,-,-,CASKESLNTEAFF,TGCGCCAGCAAAGAGAGTTTGAACACTGAAGCTTTCTTT
TRBV19,TRBJ1-5,-,TRBD1,CASSTGQGQPQHF,TGTGCCAGTAGTACCGGACAGGGTCAGCCCCAGCATTTT
TRBV10-3,TRBJ1-2,-,-,CAISEQGTSGYTF,TGTGCCATCAGTGAACAGGGAACTAGTGGCTACACCTTC
TRBV19,TRBJ1-5,once,TRBD1,CASRGQGTHQPQHF,TGTGCCAGTAGAGGACAGGGCACCCATCAGCCCCAGCATTTT
TRBV7-7,TRBJ2-1,once,TRBD2,CASSPRPGLADYNEQFF,TGTGCTAGCAGCCCCCGCCCAGGGCTAGCGGACTACAATGAGCAGTTCTTC
TRBV16,TRBJ2-1,-,-,CASSTTGYNEQFF,TGTGCCAGCAGCACCACAGGTTACAATGAGCAGTTCTTC
TRBV2,TRBJ2-3,-,TRBD2,CASSLAGATSGDTQYF,TGTGCCAGCTCGCTAGCGGGGGCCACGAGCGGAGATACGCAGTATTTT
TRBV5-4,TRBJ2-7,-,-,CASSPGGQLSYEQYF,TGTGCCAGCAGCCCGGGCGGACAGCTCTCCTACGAGCAGTACTTC
TRBV24-1,TRBJ2-3,-,TRBD2,CATSDQFTSGGASTDTQYF,TGTGCCACCAGTGACCAATTCACTAGCGGGGGAGCTAGCACAGATACGCAGTATTTT
TRBV5-1,TRBJ2-6,-,-,CASSFGGTVSSGANVLTF,TGCGCCAGCAGCTTCGGCGGGACAGTTAGCTCTGGGGCCAACGTCCTGACTTTC
TRBV6-5,TRBJ2-1,-,-,CASHNIHNEQFF,TGTGCCAGCCACAACATACACAATGAGCAGTTCTTC
TRBV5-6,TRBJ1-1,-,-,CASSSTVNTEAFF,TGTGCCAGCAGCTCGACAGTTAACACTGAAGCTTTCTTT
TRBV6-4,TRBJ1-2,-,TRBD1,CASSETRQGHGYTF,TGTGCCAGCAGCGAAACCCGACAGGGCCATGGCTACACCTTC
TRBV15,TRBJ1-3,-,-,CATRTRGNTIYF,TGTGCCACCAGAACGAGGGGAAACACCATATATTTT
TRBV5-1,TRBJ1-5,-,TRBD1,CASSLAGGYQPQHF,TGCGCCAGCAGCTTGGCAGGGGGCTATCAGCCCCAGCATTTT
TRBV6-2/TRBV6-3,TRBJ1-5,-,TRBD1,CASSRTGEQPQHF,TGTGCCAGCAGCCGAACAGGGGAACAGCCCCAGCATTTT
TRBV7-2,TRBJ1-4,once,-,CASSLNAGEKLFF,TGTGCCAGCAGCTTGAACGCAGGGGAAAAACTGTTTTTT
TRBV10-3,TRBJ2-1,-,-,CAISISRTEYNEQFF,TGTGCCATCAGTATTTCCAGGACAGAGTACAATGAGCAGTTCTTC
TRBV4-1,TRBJ1-5,-,-,CASSQVRAGNQPQHF,TGCGCCAGCAGCCAAGTACGTGCAGGCAATCAGCCCCAGCATTTT
TRBV6-5,TRBJ2-7,-,-,CASIREGSYEQYF,TGTGCCAGCATTAGAGAGGGTTCCTACGAGCAGTACTTC
TRBV2,TRBJ2-5,once,-,CASSVPYGGIEETQYF,TGTGCCAGCAGTGTCCCCTATGGCGGTATAGAAGAGACCCAGTACTTC
TRBV3-1/TRBV3-2,TRBJ2-3,-,TRBD2,CASSFKTSGRTDTQYF,TGTGCCAGCAGCTTTAAAACTAGCGGACGCACAGATACGCAGTATTTT
TRBV19,TRBJ2-1,-,-,CASRGDSSYNEQFF,TGTGCCAGTCGCGGCGACAGCTCCTACAATGAGCAGTTCTTC
TRBV6-2/TRBV6-3,TRBJ1-1,-,-,CASSFNLRAEAFF,TGTGCCAGCAGCTTTAATCTACGTGCTGAAGCTTTCTTT
TRBV10-3,TRBJ1-2,few,TRBD1,CAISETEQGRRNGYTF,TGTGCCATCAGTGAGACCGAACAGGGGCGACGTAATGGCTACACCTTC
TRBV27,TRBJ1-2,once,-,CASSSTQSRGDYGYTF,TGTGCCAGCAGTTCAACCCAGAGTAGGGGTGACTATGGCTACACCTTC
TRBV28,TRBJ1-2,-,-,CASSLSARQSRYGYTF,TGTGCCAGCAGTTTATCGGCGAGACAGTCGAGATATGGCTACACCTTC
TRBV19,TRBJ1-5,-,-,CASSFLGGERNQPQHF,TGTGCCAGTAGCTTCCTTGGGGGGGAAAGGAATCAGCCCCAGCATTTT
TRBV2,TRBJ1-5,-,-,CASSEPYSNQPQHF,TGTGCCAGCAGTGAACCGTATAGCAATCAGCCCCAGCATTTT
TRBV5-1,TRBJ1-1,-,-,CASSLAGGRVYTEAFF,TGCGCCAGCAGCTTGGCCGGGGGGAGAGTGTACACTGAAGCTTTCTTT
TRBV6-1,TRBJ1-5,-,TRBD1,CASSEVSGGNQPQHF,TGTGCCAGCAGTGAAGTCTCAGGGGGGAATCAGCCCCAGCATTTT
TRBV25-1,TRBJ2-7,-,TRBD1,CASSEYFGQGLPREQYF,TGTGCCAGCAGTGAATATTTCGGACAGGGGCTCCCCCGCGAGCAGTACTTC
TRBV28,TRBJ1-6,-,-,CASSLGGPLHF,TGTGCCAGCAGTTTAGGGGGCCCCCTCCACTTT
TRBV21-1,TRBJ1-3,-,-,CASTHSGGTLPPYSGNTIYF,TGTGCCAGCACCCATTCGGGGGGGACACTTCCCCCGTACTCTGGAAACACCATATATTTT
TRBV4-3,TRBJ2-2,-,-,CASSQDRLNTGELFF,TGCGCCAGCAGCCAAGATCGGTTGAACACCGGGGAGCTGTTTTTT
TRBV30,TRBJ2-1,-,TRBD1,CAWSVGLSTGGDEQFF,TGTGCCTGGAGTGTAGGCCTCTCGACAGGGGGCGATGAGCAGTTCTTC
TRBV6-5,TRBJ1-5,-,TRBD1,CASSLGTGDQPQHF,TGTGCCAGCAGCCTAGGGACAGGGGATCAGCCCCAGCATTTT
TRBV9,TRBJ2-2,-,TRBD1,CASSPRTGTGELFF,TGTGCCAGCAGCCCTCGGACAGGGACCGGGGAGCTGTTTTTT
TRBV5-6,TRBJ2-7,-,TRBD2,CASSFPSGGLDEQYF,TGTGCCAGCAGCTTCCCTAGCGGGGGTCTCGACGAGCAGTACTTC
TRBV5-5,TRBJ2-3,-,TRBD2,CASSSGLAASTDTQYF,TGTGCCAGCAGCTCCGGACTAGCGGCTAGCACAGATACGCAGTATTTT
TRBV20-1,TRBJ1-5,-,TRBD1,CSASMTTGTDQPQHF,TGCAGTGCTAGTATGACGACAGGGACGGATCAGCCCCAGCATTTT
TRBV30,TRBJ1-5,-,TRBD1,CAWSPATGDFPRNQPQHF,TGTGCCTGGAGCCCCGCAACAGGGGACTTCCCAAGGAATCAGCCCCAGCATTTT
TRBV6-5,TRBJ2-1,-,TRBD2,CASSYRAGPTREQFF,TGTGCCAGCAGTTACAGAGCGGGACCTACAAGGGAGCAGTTCTTC
TRBV14,TRBJ2-1,once,TRBD2,CASSPIGGGRNEQFF,TGTGCCAGCAGCCCAATTGGCGGGGGGAGAAATGAGCAGTTCTTC
TRBV5-5,TRBJ1-2,-,-,CASSLEQYGYTF,TGTGCCAGCAGCTTGGAGCAATATGGCTACACCTTC
TRBV27,TRBJ1-1,-,-,CASSFRQDHIRLAEAFF,TGTGCCAGCAGTTTCCGACAGGATCACATCAGATTGGCTGAAGCTTTCTTT
TRBV2,TRBJ2-2,few,TRBD1,CASNTDRGTGELFF,TGTGCCAGCAACACGGACAGGGGTACCGGGGAGCTGTTTTTT
TRBV5-4,TRBJ2-3,-,TRBD2,CASSLASGGVRTDTQYF,TGTGCCAGCAGCTTGGCTAGCGGGGGGGTTCGCACAGATACGCAGTATTTT
TRBV2,TRBJ2-2,-,-,CASSDGGVGELFF,TGTGCCAGCAGTGACGGAGGGGTCGGGGAGCTGTTTTTT